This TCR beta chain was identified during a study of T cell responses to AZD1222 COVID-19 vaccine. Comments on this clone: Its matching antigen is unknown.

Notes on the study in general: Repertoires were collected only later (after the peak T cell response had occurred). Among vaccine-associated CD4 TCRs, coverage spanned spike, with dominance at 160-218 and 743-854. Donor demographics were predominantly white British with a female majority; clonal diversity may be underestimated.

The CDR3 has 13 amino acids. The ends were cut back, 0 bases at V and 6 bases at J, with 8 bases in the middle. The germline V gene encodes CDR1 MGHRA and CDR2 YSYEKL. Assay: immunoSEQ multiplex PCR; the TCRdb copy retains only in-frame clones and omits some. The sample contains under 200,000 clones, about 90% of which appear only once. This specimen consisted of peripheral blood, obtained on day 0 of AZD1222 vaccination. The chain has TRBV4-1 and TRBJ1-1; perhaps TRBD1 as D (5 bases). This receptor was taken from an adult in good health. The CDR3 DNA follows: TGCGCCAGCAGCCAAGATTGGGGGGCTGAAGCTTTCTTT. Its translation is CASSQDWGAEAFF.